In its sample, the clone carrying this T cell receptor (beta chain) was seen a few times. No antigen is known for it. V gave up 4 bases and J gave up 4 bases, with 11 bases separating them. CDR1 and CDR2 from the germline V gene are LGHDT and YNNKEL (reference sequence). The length of the CDR3 is 15 residues. The data were obtained in a study of T-cell reconstitution after alpha-beta-depleted transplantation in children. Regarding the study as a whole: There were reportedly several hundred expanded graft clones from which alpha-beta T cells came about two months after transplant.

Unique molecular identifiers were incorporated during preparation of the TCRbeta library. TCRdb recomputed calls from the PCR reads with MiXCR, one row per CDR3 protein. The sample has 200,000 or so distinct CDR3 sequences; approximately 8% are singletons. The rearrangement joins TRBV3-1 to TRBJ1-6; D not resolved. This clonotype was obtained from a male patient aged 2-15 years who had a stem cell transplant for acute myeloid leukemia, so the T cells may come from the graft donor. This specimen was PBMCs, mostly from graft donor cells, taken 360 days after TCRalphabeta/CD19-depleted stem cell transplant. The CDR3 nucleotides are TGTGCCAGCAGCCTCAGCGCCCGGTATAATTCACCCCTCCACTTT. It yields the protein CASSLSARYNSPLHF.